A selection of T cell receptor beta chains follows, all from one sample in a study of blood T cell repertoires in COVID-19. Here immunoSEQ multiplex PCR was the method, and the copy in TCRdb shows in-frame clones only, minus some. The data contain a few hundred thousand clones, over 85% of them seen just once; the ten biggest clones take up over 8.5%. Sequencing was done on a sample of PBMCs or T cells enriched from blood (not recorded which). These receptors were collected from a young woman who had recovered from COVID-19. Both conserved end residues are part of each CDR3. A D gene is named only where the DNA matches it firmly. Clone size appears in some rows only: once, few, many, or a class for an expanded clone.

V gene	J gene	D gene	clone size	CDR3 DNA	CDR3 protein
TRBV4-3	TRBJ2-1	.	.	TGCGCCAGCAGCCAAGCGACAGGGAGGAATGAGCAGTTCTTC	CASSQATGRNEQFF
TRBV29-1	TRBJ2-3	TRBD1	.	TGCAGCGTGCTTATAGGGGGCGGAAATCCAGATACGCAGTATTTT	CSVLIGGGNPDTQYF
TRBV6-5	TRBJ1-4	.	once	TGTGCCAGCAGTAACAGCCCGACTAATGAAAAACTGTTTTTT	CASSNSPTNEKLFF
TRBV4-3	TRBJ1-5	.	.	TGCGCCAGCAGCCAAGATTCGGGTTCGAGTCAGCCCCAGCATTTT	CASSQDSGSSQPQHF
TRBV7-2	TRBJ2-3	TRBD2	.	TGTGCCAGCAGCTTAAGGCTCGGGACGCTAGCGGGAGTTGCAGATACGCAGTATTTT	CASSLRLGTLAGVADTQYF
TRBV5-1	TRBJ2-3	.	once	TGCGCCAGCAGCTTGGGTGACGGGGGACGCACAGATACGCAGTATTTT	CASSLGDGGRTDTQYF
TRBV7-3	TRBJ1-1	TRBD1	.	TGTGCCAGCAGCCAGGACAGGGTGACTGAAGCTTTCTTT	CASSQDRVTEAFF
TRBV18	TRBJ1-1	.	.	TGTGCCAGCTCACCAGGGGGGGGGAACACTGAAGCTTTCTTT	CASSPGGGNTEAFF
TRBV5-5	TRBJ1-3	.	.	TGTGCCAGCAGCCTCCAGACTGAAGTCTCTGGAAACACCATATATTTT	CASSLQTEVSGNTIYF
TRBV27	TRBJ2-5	TRBD2	.	TGTGCCAGCAGGGCGGGAGGGGGCTTGGAGACCCAGTACTTC	CASRAGGGLETQYF
TRBV6-1	TRBJ2-7	TRBD2	.	TGTGCCAGCAGTGAATTCTTTGGGACTAGCGACGAGCAGTACTTC	CASSEFFGTSDEQYF
TRBV5-4	TRBJ2-3	.	.	TGTGCCAGCAGCTTGGATTACGGGAGCACAGATACGCAGTATTTT	CASSLDYGSTDTQYF
TRBV7-9	TRBJ2-3	.	.	TGTGCCAGCAGCTTGGGGCAAATCACAGATACGCAGTATTTT	CASSLGQITDTQYF
TRBV13	TRBJ2-5	.	.	TGTGCCAGCAGCTTAGAGAGGGAGACCCAGTACTTC	CASSLERETQYF
TRBV6-6	TRBJ2-5	TRBD1	.	TGTGCCAGCAGACGAGCCGGGACAGGCAAAGAGACCCAGTACTTC	CASRRAGTGKETQYF
TRBV11-2	TRBJ2-1	TRBD2	.	TGTGCCAGCAGCTCGGGACTAGCGGGAGTCGGTGAGCAGTTCTTC	CASSSGLAGVGEQFF
TRBV6-5	TRBJ2-2	TRBD2	many	TGTGCCAGCAGAGTAGCGGGAGCGACGAGCGGGGAGCTGTTTTTT	CASRVAGATSGELFF
TRBV6-1	TRBJ2-4	.	.	TGTGCCAGCAGTGAACGCCCAGGGGTTATTGCCAAAAACATTCAGTACTTC	CASSERPGVIAKNIQYF
TRBV6-2/TRBV6-3	TRBJ2-7	TRBD1	.	TGTGCCAGCAGTCTACAGGGGGAAGGCTACGAGCAGTACTTC	CASSLQGEGYEQYF
TRBV7-8	TRBJ1-5	TRBD1	.	TGTGCCAGCAGCTACGGGACAGGGGGGGATAATCAGCCCCAGCATTTT	CASSYGTGGDNQPQHF
TRBV18	TRBJ1-1	.	.	TGTGCCAGCTCACCGGGAGAGGGCCGTAACACTGAAGCTTTCTTT	CASSPGEGRNTEAFF
TRBV5-1	TRBJ1-3	.	.	TGCGCCAGCAGCCTACACGAAGGGGGAGCTGGAAACACCATATATTTT	CASSLHEGGAGNTIYF
TRBV5-6	TRBJ2-7	.	few	TGTGCCAGCAGCTTACGTAGGGAGCCCTCCTACGAGCAGTACTTC	CASSLRREPSYEQYF
TRBV5-1	TRBJ1-3	TRBD1	few	TGCGCCAGCAGCCTTGGGACAGACCTCTCTGGAAACACCATATATTTT	CASSLGTDLSGNTIYF
TRBV10-1	TRBJ2-7	.	.	TGCGCCAGCAGTCCAAATACCCGGACAGCCGCCAACACCTACGAGCAGTACTTC	CASSPNTRTAANTYEQYF
TRBV15	TRBJ2-4	.	.	TGTGCCACCAGCAGAGATTTGGGCCCCAGAAGCATTCAGTACTTC	CATSRDLGPRSIQYF
TRBV6-5	TRBJ1-1	.	.	TGTGCCAGCAGTCTTAGGACTGTGAACACTGAAGCTTTCTTT	CASSLRTVNTEAFF
TRBV19	TRBJ1-6	.	.	TGTGCCAGTAGTATGGACTGGAATTCACCCCTCCACTTT	CASSMDWNSPLHF
TRBV5-6	TRBJ2-5	.	few	TGTGCCAGCAGCTTTTTTAGCAGATCACAAGAGACCCAGTACTTC	CASSFFSRSQETQYF
TRBV9	TRBJ1-4	.	.	TGTGCCAGCAGCTGCGACAGGAGCCACCTTGAAAAACTGTTTTTT	CASSCDRSHLEKLFF
TRBV14	TRBJ1-2	.	.	TGTGCCAGCAGCCAAGAAGACAGCTATAACTATGGCTACACCTTC	CASSQEDSYNYGYTF
TRBV11-2	TRBJ2-2	.	.	TGTGCCAGCAGCCGGGGGGCGCCCATTTCCACCGGGGAGCTGTTTTTT	CASSRGAPISTGELFF
TRBV9	TRBJ2-7	.	.	TGTGCCAGCAGCGTATTTGAACTAGCCGTAACGGGGTACGAGCAGTACTTC	CASSVFELAVTGYEQYF
TRBV11-2	TRBJ2-1	TRBD2	.	TGTGCCAGCAGCCAATCTCTAGGGACTAGCGCATGGGAGCAGTTCTTC	CASSQSLGTSAWEQFF
TRBV25-1	TRBJ1-1	.	.	TGTGCCAGCAGCCAACAGGGTGGCTCACGGGAAGCTTTCTTT	CASSQQGGSREAFF
TRBV6-4	TRBJ1-2	TRBD1	.	TGTGCCAGCAGTAGCGAACCGGGACAGGGACACTATGGCTACACCTTC	CASSSEPGQGHYGYTF
TRBV30	TRBJ1-3	.	.	TGTGCCTGGAGTAGGGGGATAAGAAACACCATATATTTT	CAWSRGIRNTIYF
TRBV6-5	TRBJ1-1	.	.	TGTGCCAGCAGTTACTCGAGAGGGATTAACACTGAAGCTTTCTTT	CASSYSRGINTEAFF
TRBV28	TRBJ1-4	TRBD1	.	TGTGCCAGCAGTTTATCGGGGACAGCTGAAAAACTGTTTTTT	CASSLSGTAEKLFF
TRBV19	TRBJ2-5	TRBD2	.	TGTGCCAGTAGTAAGGTTGCGGGGGTACAAGAGACCCAGTACTTC	CASSKVAGVQETQYF
TRBV5-5	TRBJ1-3	.	.	TGTGCCAGCAGCTTGGGTCAGGGCTTAGGAAACACCATATATTTT	CASSLGQGLGNTIYF
TRBV24-1	TRBJ2-1	TRBD1	.	TGTGCCACCAGTGTGGGACAGGGGATCGGCCATGAGCAGTTCTTC	CATSVGQGIGHEQFF
TRBV5-1	TRBJ2-5	TRBD2	.	TGCGCCAGCAGCACCGGGACTAGCGGGACCGGAAGCGAGACCCAGTACTTC	CASSTGTSGTGSETQYF
TRBV10-3	TRBJ1-6	TRBD1	.	TGTGCCATCAGTTCGACAGGGCCAAGGCCTTCACCCCTCCACTTT	CAISSTGPRPSPLHF
TRBV6-2/TRBV6-3	TRBJ2-3	TRBD2	.	TGTGCCAGCAGTTCCAGCGGGGAACCCACAGATACGCAGTATTTT	CASSSSGEPTDTQYF
TRBV7-3	TRBJ1-1	.	.	TGTGCCAGCAGCTTAGAACCTGGGCGTGAAGCTTTCTTT	CASSLEPGREAFF
TRBV19	TRBJ1-5	TRBD1	.	TGTGCCAGTAGTATAGACGGGACAGGGGATTATCACCAGCCCCAGCATTTT	CASSIDGTGDYHQPQHF
TRBV5-1	TRBJ2-7	TRBD1	few	TGCGCCAGCAGCCCCTCGACAGGGCTCTACGAGCAGTACTTC	CASSPSTGLYEQYF